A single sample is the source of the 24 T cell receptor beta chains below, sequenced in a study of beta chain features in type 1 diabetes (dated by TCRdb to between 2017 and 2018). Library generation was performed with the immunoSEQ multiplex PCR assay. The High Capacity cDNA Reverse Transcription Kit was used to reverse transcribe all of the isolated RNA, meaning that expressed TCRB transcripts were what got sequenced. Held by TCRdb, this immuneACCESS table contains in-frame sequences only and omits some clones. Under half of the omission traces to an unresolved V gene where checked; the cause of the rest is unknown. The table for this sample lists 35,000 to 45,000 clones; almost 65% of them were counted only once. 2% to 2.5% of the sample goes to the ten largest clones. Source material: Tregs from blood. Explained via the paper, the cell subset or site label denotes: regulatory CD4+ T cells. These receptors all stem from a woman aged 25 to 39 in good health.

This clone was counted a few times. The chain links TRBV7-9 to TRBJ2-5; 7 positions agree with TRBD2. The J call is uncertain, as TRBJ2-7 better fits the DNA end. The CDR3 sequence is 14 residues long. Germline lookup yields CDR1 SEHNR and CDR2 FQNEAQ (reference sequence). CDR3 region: CASSLGGGSYEQYF. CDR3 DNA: TGTGCCAGCAGCTTGGGCGGGGGATCCTACGAGCAGTACTTC.

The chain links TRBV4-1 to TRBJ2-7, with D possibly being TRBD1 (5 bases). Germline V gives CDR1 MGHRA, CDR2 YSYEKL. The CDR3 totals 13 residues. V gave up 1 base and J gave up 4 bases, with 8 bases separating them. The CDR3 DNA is TGCGCCAGCAGCCAAGCTGCAGGGTACGAGCAGTACTTC. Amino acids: CASSQAAGYEQYF.

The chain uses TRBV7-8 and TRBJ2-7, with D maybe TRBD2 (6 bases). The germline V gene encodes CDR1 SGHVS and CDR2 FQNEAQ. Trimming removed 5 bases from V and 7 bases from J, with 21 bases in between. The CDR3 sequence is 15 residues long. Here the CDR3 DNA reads TGTGCCAGCAGCCCAACTCGAGGGAGGTCGTTGGAGCAGTACTTC. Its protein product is CASSPTRGRSLEQYF.

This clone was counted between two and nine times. CDR3 residues: CASSLGTSGMWWYEQYF. CDR3 bases: TGTGCCAGCAGTCTCGGGACTAGCGGAATGTGGTGGTACGAGCAGTACTTC. The chain combines TRBV7-6 with TRBJ2-7; 11 nucleotides align to TRBD2. The V gene's germline CDR1 is SGHVS and CDR2 FNYEAQ. Trimming at V came to 6 bases and at J to 4 bases, leaving 14 bases not matched to a gene. The CDR3 sequence is 17 residues long.

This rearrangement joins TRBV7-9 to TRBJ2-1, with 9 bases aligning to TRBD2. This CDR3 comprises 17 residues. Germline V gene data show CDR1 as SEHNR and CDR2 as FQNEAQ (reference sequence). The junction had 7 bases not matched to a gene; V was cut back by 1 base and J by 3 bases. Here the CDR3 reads CASSLEAWTSDYNEQFF. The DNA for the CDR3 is TGTGCCAGCAGCTTAGAAGCATGGACTAGCGACTACAATGAGCAGTTCTTC.

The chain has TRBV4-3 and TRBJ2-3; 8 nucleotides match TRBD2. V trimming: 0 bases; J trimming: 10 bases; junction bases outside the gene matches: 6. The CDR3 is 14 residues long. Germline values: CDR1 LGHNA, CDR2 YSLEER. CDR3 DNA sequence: TGCGCCAGCAGCCAAGAAAGTTGGCGGGGGGCGCAGTATTTT. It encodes CASSQESWRGAQYF.

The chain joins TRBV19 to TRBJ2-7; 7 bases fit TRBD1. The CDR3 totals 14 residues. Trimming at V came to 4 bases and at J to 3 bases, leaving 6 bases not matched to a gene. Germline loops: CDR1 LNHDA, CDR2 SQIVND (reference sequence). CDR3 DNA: TGTGCCAGTAGTACTTCACAGGGGAACTACGAGCAGTACTTC. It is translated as CASSTSQGNYEQYF.

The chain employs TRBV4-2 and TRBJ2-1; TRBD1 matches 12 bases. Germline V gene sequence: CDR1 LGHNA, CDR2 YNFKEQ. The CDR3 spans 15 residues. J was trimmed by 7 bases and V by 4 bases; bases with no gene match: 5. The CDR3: CASSPRDRGPNEQFF. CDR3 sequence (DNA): TGTGCCAGCAGCCCCAGGGACAGGGGGCCAAATGAGCAGTTCTTC.

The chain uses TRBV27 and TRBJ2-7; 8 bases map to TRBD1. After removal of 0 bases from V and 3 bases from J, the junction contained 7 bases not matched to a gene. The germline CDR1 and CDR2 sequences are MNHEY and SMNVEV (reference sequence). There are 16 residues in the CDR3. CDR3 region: CASSLSIGTGFYEQYF. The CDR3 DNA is TGTGCCAGCAGTTTATCGATCGGGACAGGCTTCTACGAGCAGTACTTC.

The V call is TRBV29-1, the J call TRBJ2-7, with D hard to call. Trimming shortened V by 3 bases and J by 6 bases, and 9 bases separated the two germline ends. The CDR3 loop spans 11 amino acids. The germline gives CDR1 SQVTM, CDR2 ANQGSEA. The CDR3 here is CSVDVGSEQYF. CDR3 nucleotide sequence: TGCAGCGTTGACGTCGGTTCCGAGCAGTACTTC.

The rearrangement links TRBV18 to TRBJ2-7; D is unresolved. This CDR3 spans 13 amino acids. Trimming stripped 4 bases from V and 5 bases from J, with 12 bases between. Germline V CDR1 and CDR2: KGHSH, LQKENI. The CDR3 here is CASSRRIGDEQYF. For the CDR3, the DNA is TGTGCCAGCTCACGCAGGATTGGCGACGAGCAGTACTTC.

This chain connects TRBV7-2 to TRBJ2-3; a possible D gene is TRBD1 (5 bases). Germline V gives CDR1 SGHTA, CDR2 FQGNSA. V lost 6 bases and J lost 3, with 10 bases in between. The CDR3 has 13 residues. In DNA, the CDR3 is TGTGCCAGCAGTCCATACAGGACAGATACGCAGTATTTT. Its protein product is CASSPYRTDTQYF.

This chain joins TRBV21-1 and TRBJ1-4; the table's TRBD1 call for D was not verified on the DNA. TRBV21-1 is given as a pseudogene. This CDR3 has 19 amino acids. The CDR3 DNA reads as TGTGCCGGCAGCCCCCAACGTTTTAGACGAGGACACCAATCTGAAAAACTGTTTTTT. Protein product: CAGSPQRFRRGHQSEKLFF.

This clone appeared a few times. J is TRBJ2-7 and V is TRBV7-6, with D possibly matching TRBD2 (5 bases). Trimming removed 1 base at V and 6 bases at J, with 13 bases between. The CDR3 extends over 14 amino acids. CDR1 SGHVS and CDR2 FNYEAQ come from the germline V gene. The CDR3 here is CASSLGVASSEQYF. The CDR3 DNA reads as TGTGCCAGCAGCTTAGGGGTAGCGAGTAGCGAGCAGTACTTC.

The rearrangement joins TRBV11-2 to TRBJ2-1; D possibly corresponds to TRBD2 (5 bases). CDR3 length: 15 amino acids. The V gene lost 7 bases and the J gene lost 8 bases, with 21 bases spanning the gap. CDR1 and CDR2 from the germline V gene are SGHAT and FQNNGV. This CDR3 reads CASTLRSGLVDEQFF. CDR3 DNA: TGTGCCAGCACCCTTCGGAGCGGTTTGGTCGATGAGCAGTTCTTC.

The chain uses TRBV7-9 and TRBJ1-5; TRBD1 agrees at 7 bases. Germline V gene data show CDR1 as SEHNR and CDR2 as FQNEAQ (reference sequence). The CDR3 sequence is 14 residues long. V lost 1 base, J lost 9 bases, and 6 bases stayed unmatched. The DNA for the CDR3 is TGTGCCAGCAGCTTAGGGACAGGCCTTACGCCCCAGCATTTT. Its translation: CASSLGTGLTPQHF. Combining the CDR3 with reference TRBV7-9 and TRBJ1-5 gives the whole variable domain DTGVSQNPRHKITKRGQNVTFRCDPISEHNRLYWYRQTLGQGPEFLTYFQNEAQLEKSRLLSDRFSAERPKGSFSTLEIQRTEQGDSAMYLCASSLGTGLTPQHFGDGTRLSIL.

The CDR3 DNA is TGTGCCAGCTCACCACCGGGACTAGCGGGAGGTGACGAGCAGTACTTC. It specifies CASSPPGLAGGDEQYF. V usage is TRBV18 and J usage is TRBJ2-7; 15 bases agree with TRBD2. Germline V gene sequence: CDR1 KGHSH, CDR2 LQKENI. This CDR3 comprises 16 residues. J gave up 5 bases and V 0 bases, and 2 bases lay outside the gene matches.

This CDR3 is CASSYVISGGGNEQFF. The CDR3 bases are TGTGCCAGCAGCTACGTAATTTCGGGAGGCGGTAATGAGCAGTTCTTC. V and J are TRBV7-2 and TRBJ2-1; 7 nucleotides match TRBD2. The CDR3 spans 16 residues. CDR1 and CDR2 from the germline V gene are SGHTA and FQGNSA. Trimming took 4 bases from V and 7 from J; bases not matched to a gene: 13.

The CDR3 sequence: CAWSRDSAETQYF. Here the CDR3 DNA reads TGTGCCTGGAGCAGGGACTCGGCCGAGACCCAGTACTTC. This chain links TRBV30 with TRBJ2-5; possibly TRBD2 for D (6 bases). This CDR3 has 13 residues. Between the trimmed V and J ends, which lost 3 bases and 5 bases, there was a span of 13 bases. CDR1 and CDR2 (germline): GTSNPN, SVGIG (reference sequence).

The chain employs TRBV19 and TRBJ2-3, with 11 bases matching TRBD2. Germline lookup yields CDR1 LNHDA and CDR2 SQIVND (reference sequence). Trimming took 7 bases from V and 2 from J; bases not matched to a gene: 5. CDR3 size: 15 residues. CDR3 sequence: CASKDSGRVTDTQYF. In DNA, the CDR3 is TGTGCCAGTAAAGATAGCGGGAGGGTCACAGATACGCAGTATTTT.

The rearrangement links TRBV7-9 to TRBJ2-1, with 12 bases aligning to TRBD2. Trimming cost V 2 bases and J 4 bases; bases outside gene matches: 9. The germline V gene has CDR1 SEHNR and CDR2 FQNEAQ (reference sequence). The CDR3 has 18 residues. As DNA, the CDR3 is TGTGCCAGCAGCTTAACGGATCTAGGACTAGCGGGGTACAATGAGCAGTTCTTC. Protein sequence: CASSLTDLGLAGYNEQFF.

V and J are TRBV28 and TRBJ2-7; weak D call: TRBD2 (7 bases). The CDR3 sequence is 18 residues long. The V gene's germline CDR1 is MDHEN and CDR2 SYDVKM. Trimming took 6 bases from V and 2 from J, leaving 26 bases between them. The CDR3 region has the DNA TGTGCCAGCAGAGTTTTGGGGGCATGGGGGAGGGCCGCCTACGAGCAGTACTTC. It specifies CASRVLGAWGRAAYEQYF.

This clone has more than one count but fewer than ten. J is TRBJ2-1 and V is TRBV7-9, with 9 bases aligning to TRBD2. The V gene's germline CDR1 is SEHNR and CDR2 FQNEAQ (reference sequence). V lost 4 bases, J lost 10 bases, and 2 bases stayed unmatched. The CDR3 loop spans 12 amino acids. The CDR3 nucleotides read TGTGCCAGCAGCTCGACTAGCGGCGAGCAGTTCTTC. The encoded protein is CASSSTSGEQFF. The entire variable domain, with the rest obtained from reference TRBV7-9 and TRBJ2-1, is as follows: DTGVSQNPRHKITKRGQNVTFRCDPISEHNRLYWYRQTLGQGPEFLTYFQNEAQLEKSRLLSDRFSAERPKGSFSTLEIQRTEQGDSAMYLCASSSTSGEQFFGPGTRLTVL.

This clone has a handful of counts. CDR3: CASSFPGGQPQHF. The CDR3 DNA sequence: TGTGCCAGCAGCTTCCCAGGGGGCCAGCCCCAGCATTTT. This rearrangement joins TRBV7-9 to TRBJ1-5, with TRBD1 identical over 8 bases. Germline loops: CDR1 SEHNR, CDR2 FQNEAQ (reference sequence). V was clipped by 3 bases and J by 7 bases; unmatched bases: 2. The CDR3 is made up of 13 amino acids. Variable domain in full (rest from reference TRBV7-9 and TRBJ1-5): DTGVSQNPRHKITKRGQNVTFRCDPISEHNRLYWYRQTLGQGPEFLTYFQNEAQLEKSRLLSDRFSAERPKGSFSTLEIQRTEQGDSAMYLCASSFPGGQPQHFGDGTRLSIL.